A selection of T cell receptor beta chains follows, all from one sample in a study of blood T cell repertoires in COVID-19. TCRdb's table, derived via immunoSEQ multiplex PCR, lists solely in-frame clones and lacks some. The repertoire has around 250,000 clones, about 86% of them found once; the top ten carry 6.2%. Specimen: peripheral blood. Receptor source: a man aged 55 to 70 with acute or convalescent COVID-19. Both conserved end residues are part of each CDR3. A D gene is named only where the DNA matches it firmly. Expanded clones are given a class, and other clones once, few, many or no size at all.

d_call: NA
j_call: TRBJ2-7
clone_size: NA
cdr3_length: 15
v_call: TRBV5-6
cdr3_aa: CASSLRGLGAYEQYF
cdr3_nt: TGTGCCAGCAGCTTGAGGGGACTGGGGGCCTACGAGCAGTACTTC

d_call: TRBD1
j_call: TRBJ2-7
clone_size: NA
cdr3_length: 17
v_call: TRBV10-2
cdr3_aa: CASRDGQGRLGSYEQYF
cdr3_nt: TGCGCCAGCAGAGATGGACAGGGAAGGCTTGGCTCCTACGAGCAGTACTTC

d_call: NA
j_call: TRBJ1-2
clone_size: NA
cdr3_length: 15
v_call: TRBV7-6
cdr3_aa: CASSPTSGGPYGYTF
cdr3_nt: TGTGCCAGCAGCCCGACGAGTGGAGGGCCCTATGGCTACACCTTC

d_call: NA
j_call: TRBJ1-1
clone_size: NA
cdr3_length: 12
v_call: TRBV7-2
cdr3_aa: CASSLNQGGAFF
cdr3_nt: TGTGCCAGCAGCTTAAATCAGGGAGGCGCTTTCTTT

d_call: TRBD2
j_call: TRBJ2-5
clone_size: NA
cdr3_length: 16
v_call: TRBV24-1
cdr3_aa: CATSDSGLAGGETQYF
cdr3_nt: TGTGCCACCAGTGATTCCGGACTAGCGGGAGGAGAGACCCAGTACTTC

d_call: NA
j_call: TRBJ1-6
clone_size: few
cdr3_length: 15
v_call: TRBV11-2
cdr3_aa: CASSSRHGVSSPLHF
cdr3_nt: TGTGCCAGCAGCTCCAGACATGGTGTTAGTTCACCCCTCCACTTT

d_call: NA
j_call: TRBJ1-3
clone_size: NA
cdr3_length: 12
v_call: TRBV7-9
cdr3_aa: CASSSTGNTIYF
cdr3_nt: TGTGCCAGCAGCTCGACAGGAAACACCATATATTTT

d_call: NA
j_call: TRBJ1-3
clone_size: NA
cdr3_length: 15
v_call: TRBV7-8
cdr3_aa: CASSLEQGSGNTIYF
cdr3_nt: TGTGCCAGCAGCTTAGAGCAGGGGTCTGGAAACACCATATATTTT

d_call: NA
j_call: TRBJ1-3
clone_size: NA
cdr3_length: 15
v_call: TRBV28
cdr3_aa: CASSRVQGTGNTIYF
cdr3_nt: TGTGCCAGCAGCCGAGTTCAGGGGACTGGAAACACCATATATTTT

d_call: NA
j_call: TRBJ1-1
clone_size: NA
cdr3_length: 18
v_call: TRBV4-3
cdr3_aa: CASSQDRGRASGNTEAFF
cdr3_nt: TGCGCCAGCAGCCAAGACCGTGGCAGGGCCTCCGGGAACACTGAAGCTTTCTTT

d_call: TRBD1
j_call: TRBJ1-5
clone_size: NA
cdr3_length: 16
v_call: TRBV24-1
cdr3_aa: CATSGGDRGLGQPQHF
cdr3_nt: TGTGCCACCAGTGGGGGAGACAGGGGGCTAGGGCAGCCCCAGCATTTT

d_call: NA
j_call: TRBJ1-2
clone_size: NA
cdr3_length: 12
v_call: TRBV5-6
cdr3_aa: CASSSDSYGYTF
cdr3_nt: TGTGCCAGCAGCTCGGACAGCTATGGCTACACCTTC

d_call: TRBD1
j_call: TRBJ1-6
clone_size: NA
cdr3_length: 16
v_call: TRBV7-2
cdr3_aa: CASSPRTGTYNSPLHF
cdr3_nt: TGTGCCAGCAGCCCCCGGACAGGGACCTATAATTCACCCCTCCACTTT

d_call: NA
j_call: TRBJ1-1
clone_size: NA
cdr3_length: 16
v_call: TRBV6-2/TRBV6-3
cdr3_aa: CASSLNHPTANTEAFF
cdr3_nt: TGTGCCAGCAGTTTAAACCATCCGACAGCGAACACTGAAGCTTTCTTT

d_call: NA
j_call: TRBJ2-2
clone_size: NA
cdr3_length: 15
v_call: TRBV5-6
cdr3_aa: CASRTGTGDTGELFF
cdr3_nt: TGTGCCAGCAGAACCGGGACTGGAGACACCGGGGAGCTGTTTTTT

d_call: NA
j_call: TRBJ2-7
clone_size: NA
cdr3_length: 12
v_call: TRBV19
cdr3_aa: CASSTGFHEQYF
cdr3_nt: TGTGCCAGTAGTACAGGGTTTCACGAGCAGTACTTC

d_call: NA
j_call: TRBJ2-6
clone_size: NA
cdr3_length: 8
v_call: TRBV7-9
cdr3_aa: CALTELTF
cdr3_nt: TGTGCCCTAACAGAGCTGACTTTC

d_call: TRBD1
j_call: TRBJ2-1
clone_size: once
cdr3_length: 16
v_call: TRBV10-3
cdr3_aa: CAISEGGQGPYNEQFF
cdr3_nt: TGTGCCATCAGTGAGGGGGGACAGGGGCCCTACAATGAGCAGTTCTTC

d_call: NA
j_call: TRBJ1-5
clone_size: NA
cdr3_length: 14
v_call: TRBV28
cdr3_aa: CASSVDRINQPQHF
cdr3_nt: TGTGCCAGCAGTGTAGACAGGATCAATCAGCCCCAGCATTTT

d_call: NA
j_call: TRBJ2-7
clone_size: NA
cdr3_length: 13
v_call: TRBV19
cdr3_aa: CASAGSAAREQYF
cdr3_nt: TGTGCCAGTGCTGGGAGCGCGGCGCGCGAGCAGTACTTC

d_call: TRBD2
j_call: TRBJ2-1
clone_size: NA
cdr3_length: 18
v_call: TRBV19
cdr3_aa: CASSIYGTSGRGPNEQFF
cdr3_nt: TGTGCCAGTAGTATCTATGGGACTAGCGGGAGAGGGCCCAATGAGCAGTTCTTC

d_call: NA
j_call: TRBJ1-4
clone_size: few
cdr3_length: 18
v_call: TRBV27
cdr3_aa: CASSLYYRDLSTNEKLFF
cdr3_nt: TGTGCCAGCAGTTTATACTACAGGGATCTTTCAACTAATGAAAAACTGTTTTTT

d_call: TRBD2
j_call: TRBJ2-2
clone_size: NA
cdr3_length: 15
v_call: TRBV6-4
cdr3_aa: CASTKLAGGSGELFF
cdr3_nt: TGTGCCAGCACCAAACTAGCGGGAGGATCAGGGGAGCTGTTTTTT

d_call: NA
j_call: TRBJ1-5
clone_size: NA
cdr3_length: 15
v_call: TRBV6-6
cdr3_aa: CASTLDRLADQPQHF
cdr3_nt: TGTGCCAGCACCCTCGACAGGCTTGCCGATCAGCCCCAGCATTTT

d_call: TRBD2
j_call: TRBJ2-3
clone_size: NA
cdr3_length: 15
v_call: TRBV5-4
cdr3_aa: CASSFGLAGTDTQYF
cdr3_nt: TGTGCCAGCAGCTTCGGACTAGCGGGAACAGATACGCAGTATTTT

d_call: TRBD2
j_call: TRBJ2-2
clone_size: NA
cdr3_length: 14
v_call: TRBV6-5
cdr3_aa: CASRPQRDGGELFF
cdr3_nt: TGTGCCAGCAGGCCTCAGCGGGATGGCGGGGAGCTGTTTTTT

d_call: NA
j_call: TRBJ1-6
clone_size: NA
cdr3_length: 14
v_call: TRBV9
cdr3_aa: CASSVGHLNSPLHF
cdr3_nt: TGTGCCAGCAGCGTGGGACACCTTAATTCACCCCTCCACTTT

d_call: NA
j_call: TRBJ1-5
clone_size: NA
cdr3_length: 15
v_call: TRBV28
cdr3_aa: CASSLIVQGHQPQHF
cdr3_nt: TGTGCCAGCAGTTTAATAGTACAGGGCCATCAGCCCCAGCATTTT

d_call: NA
j_call: TRBJ2-1
clone_size: NA
cdr3_length: 14
v_call: TRBV27
cdr3_aa: CASTLVGGGNEQFF
cdr3_nt: TGTGCCAGCACCCTCGTCGGCGGCGGGAATGAGCAGTTCTTC

d_call: TRBD1
j_call: TRBJ2-7
clone_size: few
cdr3_length: 17
v_call: TRBV5-6
cdr3_aa: CASSLALLGRGRNEQYF
cdr3_nt: TGTGCCAGCAGCTTGGCCCTCCTTGGCAGGGGGCGTAACGAGCAGTACTTC